A selection of T cell receptor beta chains follows, all from one sample in a study of cytotoxic CD8 clonotypes in ibrutinib-treated CLL. Sequenced by immunoSEQ multiplex PCR; TCRdb stores in-frame clones only, minus some. Found here are some 130,000 clones, approximately 90% of them singletons; the top ten hold 11%. Source: PBMCs, taken after 12 months of ibrutinib treatment. These receptors came from a human donor with chronic lymphocytic leukemia. Each CDR3 is given with its conserved first and last residue. The D gene is left open where the match is weak. Size tells how often a clone was seen (once, few, many) or the class of an expanded clone, and some rows leave it out.

.,.,TRBJ2-7,TRBV2,CASSATGKDEQYF,TGTGCCAGCAGTGCCACAGGGAAGGACGAGCAGTACTTC
.,.,TRBJ2-7,TRBV28,CASSRRAFLLEQYF,TGTGCCAGCAGTCGTCGGGCCTTCCTACTCGAGCAGTACTTC
.,.,TRBJ2-1,TRBV4-1,CASSQGGWSYNEQFF,TGCGCCAGCAGCCAAGGAGGCTGGTCCTACAATGAGCAGTTCTTC
.,.,TRBJ2-7,TRBV13,CASSRAYGSRDEQYF,TGTGCCAGCAGCCGAGCTTACGGGAGTAGGGACGAGCAGTACTTC
.,.,TRBJ1-5,TRBV15,CATSRGGTYSNQPQHF,TGTGCCACCAGCAGAGGAGGGACCTATAGCAATCAGCCCCAGCATTTT
.,.,TRBJ2-3,TRBV18,CASSPPGQSTDTQYF,TGTGCCAGCTCACCCCCCGGACAGTCCACAGATACGCAGTATTTT
.,.,TRBJ1-1,TRBV14,CASSLRRKDIHTEAFF,TGTGCCAGCAGCCTCCGGAGGAAGGACATCCACACTGAAGCTTTCTTT
.,.,TRBJ1-5,TRBV19,CASSIRVTAYSNQPQHF,TGTGCCAGTAGTATACGAGTGACGGCTTATAGCAATCAGCCCCAGCATTTT
.,TRBD2,TRBJ2-7,TRBV2,CASRDSGFSYEQYF,TGTGCCAGCAGAGATAGCGGGTTCTCCTACGAGCAGTACTTC
.,.,TRBJ1-3,TRBV28,CASQLLGNTIYF,TGTGCCAGCCAATTATTAGGAAACACCATATATTTT
.,TRBD2,TRBJ2-1,TRBV9,CASSTRDYEQFF,TGTGCCAGCAGCACCCGGGACTACGAGCAGTTCTTC
.,TRBD2,TRBJ2-1,TRBV28,CASSQAGAGEQFF,TGTGCCAGCAGTCAAGCGGGAGCGGGGGAGCAGTTCTTC
.,.,TRBJ1-1,TRBV18,CASSRPENTEAFF,TGTGCCAGCTCACGGCCGGAGAACACTGAAGCTTTCTTT
.,.,TRBJ2-7,TRBV28,CASTTPTRPYEQYF,TGTGCCAGCACCACCCCGACAAGACCCTACGAGCAGTACTTC
once,.,TRBJ1-1,TRBV6-1,CASSGGGWTEAFF,TGTGCCAGCAGTGGTGGAGGATGGACTGAAGCTTTCTTT
once,.,TRBJ2-3,TRBV15,CATSRGQGTDTQYF,TGTGCCACCAGCAGAGGACAGGGCACAGATACGCAGTATTTT
.,TRBD1,TRBJ1-1,TRBV7-3,CASSLNRGRGEAFF,TGTGCCAGCAGCTTAAACAGGGGGAGAGGTGAAGCTTTCTTT
once,TRBD1,TRBJ2-7,TRBV6-5,CASSTMGQGLYEQYF,TGTGCCAGCAGTACAATGGGACAGGGCCTCTACGAGCAGTACTTC
once,.,TRBJ2-7,TRBV5-6,CASSLTIGEQYF,TGTGCCAGCAGTTTGACGATTGGCGAGCAGTACTTC
.,.,TRBJ2-3,TRBV25-1,CASSELGTDTQYF,TGTGCCAGCAGTGAATTGGGGACAGATACGCAGTATTTT
.,TRBD1,TRBJ2-7,TRBV28,CASSVIGQALGSYEQYF,TGTGCCAGCAGTGTAATCGGACAGGCTCTAGGCTCCTACGAGCAGTACTTC
.,.,TRBJ1-4,TRBV10-3,CAIRQSGEEKLFF,TGTGCCATCCGACAGAGTGGGGAAGAAAAACTGTTTTTT
.,.,TRBJ2-7,TRBV7-7,CASSPGPTYEQYF,TGTGCTAGCAGCCCTGGACCGACCTACGAGCAGTACTTC
.,.,TRBJ1-3,TRBV7-9,CASSLRETNTIYF,TGTGCCAGCAGCTTACGGGAGACAAACACCATATATTTT